This T cell receptor (beta chain) was captured by sequencing in a study of blood T cells in healthy people across ages. The second PCR ran roughly 7 to 12 cycles with a sample-barcoded 5' primer and J-beta primers. From the 5' RACE reads, TCRdb called clonotypes with MiXCR, one entry per CDR3 protein. This table holds around 800,000 distinct CDR3 sequences, 62% found once. The germline CDR1 and CDR2 sequences are LGHDT and YNNKEL (reference sequence). The CDR3 loop spans 15 amino acids. V was pared by 3 bases and J by 10 bases, with 9 bases of the junction left unmatched. Material for sequencing was blood. The J gene is TRBJ2-1, the V gene TRBV3-1; 10 bases match TRBD2. The sequence derives from a man under 40 in good health. The CDR3 here is CASSQERGGFGEQFF. In DNA, the CDR3 is TGTGCCAGCAGCCAGGAGCGGGGGGGATTTGGGGAGCAGTTCTTC.